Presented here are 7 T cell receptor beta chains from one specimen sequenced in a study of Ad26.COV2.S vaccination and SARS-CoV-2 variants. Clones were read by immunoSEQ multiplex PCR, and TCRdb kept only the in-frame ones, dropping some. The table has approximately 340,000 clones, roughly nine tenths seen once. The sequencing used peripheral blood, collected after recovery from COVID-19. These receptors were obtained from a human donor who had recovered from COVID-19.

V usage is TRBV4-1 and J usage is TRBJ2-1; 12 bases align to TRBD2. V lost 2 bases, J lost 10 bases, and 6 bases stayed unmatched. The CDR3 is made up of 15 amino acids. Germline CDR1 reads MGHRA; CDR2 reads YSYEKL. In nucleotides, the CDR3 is TGCGCCAGCAGCCAACCTAGCGGGGGGGCACGGGAGCAGTTCTTC. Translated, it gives CASSQPSGGAREQFF.

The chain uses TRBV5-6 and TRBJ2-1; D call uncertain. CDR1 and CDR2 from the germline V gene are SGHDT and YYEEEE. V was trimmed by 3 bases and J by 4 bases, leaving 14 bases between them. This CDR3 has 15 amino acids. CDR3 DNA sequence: TGTGCCAGCAGCTCGGACCGATTTCCATACAATGAGCAGTTCTTC. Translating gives CASSSDRFPYNEQFF.

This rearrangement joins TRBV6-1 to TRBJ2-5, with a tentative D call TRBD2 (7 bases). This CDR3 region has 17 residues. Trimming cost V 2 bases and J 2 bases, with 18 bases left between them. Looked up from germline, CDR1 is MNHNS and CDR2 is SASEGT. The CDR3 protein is CASSEPRGRGPQETQYF. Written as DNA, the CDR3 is TGTGCCAGCAGTGAACCCCGGGGGCGGGGGCCTCAAGAGACCCAGTACTTC.

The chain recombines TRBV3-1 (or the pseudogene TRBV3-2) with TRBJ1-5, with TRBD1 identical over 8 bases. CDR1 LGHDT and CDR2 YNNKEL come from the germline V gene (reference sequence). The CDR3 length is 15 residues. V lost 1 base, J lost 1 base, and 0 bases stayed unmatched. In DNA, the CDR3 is TGTGCCAGCAGCCAAGGGACAGGGAGCAATCAGCCCCAGCATTTT. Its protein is CASSQGTGSNQPQHF.

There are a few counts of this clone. The CDR3 DNA is TGTGCCACCAGCAGAAGAACAGGGGAGAAGCCCCAGCATTTT. Its translation is CATSRRTGEKPQHF. The V and J genes are TRBV15 and TRBJ1-5; 7 bases fit TRBD1. This CDR3 has 14 amino acids. Germline loops: CDR1 LNHNV, CDR2 YYDKDF (reference sequence). J gave up 8 bases and V 2 bases, and 6 bases lay outside the gene matches.

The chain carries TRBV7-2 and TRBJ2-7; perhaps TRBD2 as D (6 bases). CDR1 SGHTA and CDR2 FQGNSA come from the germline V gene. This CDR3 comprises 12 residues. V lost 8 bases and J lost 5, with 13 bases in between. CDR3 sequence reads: CASATTRNEQYF. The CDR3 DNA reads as TGTGCCAGCGCCACGACTAGGAACGAGCAGTACTTC.

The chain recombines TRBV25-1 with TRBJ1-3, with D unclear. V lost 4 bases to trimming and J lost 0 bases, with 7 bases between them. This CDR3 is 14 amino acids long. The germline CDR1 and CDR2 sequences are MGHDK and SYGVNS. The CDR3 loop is CASSVGSSGNTIYF. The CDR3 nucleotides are TGTGCCAGCAGTGTTGGCAGCTCTGGAAACACCATATATTTT.